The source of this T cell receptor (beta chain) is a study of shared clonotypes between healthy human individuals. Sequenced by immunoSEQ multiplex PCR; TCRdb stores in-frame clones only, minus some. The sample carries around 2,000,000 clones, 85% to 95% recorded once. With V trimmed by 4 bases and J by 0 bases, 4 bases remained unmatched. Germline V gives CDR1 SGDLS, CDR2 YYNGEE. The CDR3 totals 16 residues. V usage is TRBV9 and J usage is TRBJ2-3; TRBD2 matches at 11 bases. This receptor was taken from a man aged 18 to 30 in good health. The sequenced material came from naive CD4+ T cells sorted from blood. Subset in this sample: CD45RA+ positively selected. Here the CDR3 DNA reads TGTGCCAGCAGCCCCCGACTAGCGGGGAGCACAGATACGCAGTATTTT. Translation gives CASSPRLAGSTDTQYF.